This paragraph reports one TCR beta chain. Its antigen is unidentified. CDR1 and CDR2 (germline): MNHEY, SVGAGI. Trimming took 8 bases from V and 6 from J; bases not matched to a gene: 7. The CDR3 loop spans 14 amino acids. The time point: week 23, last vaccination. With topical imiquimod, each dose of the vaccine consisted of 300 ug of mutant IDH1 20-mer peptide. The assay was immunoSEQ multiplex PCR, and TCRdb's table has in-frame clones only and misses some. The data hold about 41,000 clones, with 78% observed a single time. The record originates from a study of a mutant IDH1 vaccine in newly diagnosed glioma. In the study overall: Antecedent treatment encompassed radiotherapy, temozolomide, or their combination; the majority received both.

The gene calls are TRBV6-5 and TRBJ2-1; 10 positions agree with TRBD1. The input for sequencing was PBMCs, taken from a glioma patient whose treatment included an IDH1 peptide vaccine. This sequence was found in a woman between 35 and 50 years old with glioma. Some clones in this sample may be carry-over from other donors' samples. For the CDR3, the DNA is TGTGCCAGCGTAGACAGGGGGCGCCTCAATGAGCAGTTCTTC. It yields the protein CASVDRGRLNEQFF.